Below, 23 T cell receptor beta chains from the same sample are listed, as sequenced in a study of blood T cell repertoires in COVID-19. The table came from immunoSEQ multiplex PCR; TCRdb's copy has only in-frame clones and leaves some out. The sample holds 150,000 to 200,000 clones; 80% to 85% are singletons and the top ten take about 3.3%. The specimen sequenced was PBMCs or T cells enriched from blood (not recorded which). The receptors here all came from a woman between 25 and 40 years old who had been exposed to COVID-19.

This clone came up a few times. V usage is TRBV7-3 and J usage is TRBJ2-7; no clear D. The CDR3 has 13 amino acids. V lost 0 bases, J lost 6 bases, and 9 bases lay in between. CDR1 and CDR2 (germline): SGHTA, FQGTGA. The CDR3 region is CASSLTLASEQYF. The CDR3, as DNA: TGTGCCAGCAGCTTAACGCTTGCGTCCGAGCAGTACTTC.

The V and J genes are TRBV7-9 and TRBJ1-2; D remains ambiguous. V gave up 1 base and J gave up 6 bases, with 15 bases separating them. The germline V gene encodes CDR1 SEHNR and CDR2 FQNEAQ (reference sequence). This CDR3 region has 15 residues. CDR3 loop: CASSLVAPGGDGYTF. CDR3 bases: TGTGCCAGCAGCTTAGTGGCCCCCGGCGGGGATGGCTACACCTTC.

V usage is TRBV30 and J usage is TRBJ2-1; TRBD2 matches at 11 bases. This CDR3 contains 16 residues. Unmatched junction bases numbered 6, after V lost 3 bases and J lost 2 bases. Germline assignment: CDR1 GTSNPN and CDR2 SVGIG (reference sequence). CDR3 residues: CAWSLAGGTPYNEQFF. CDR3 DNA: TGTGCCTGGAGCCTAGCGGGGGGTACCCCCTACAATGAGCAGTTCTTC.

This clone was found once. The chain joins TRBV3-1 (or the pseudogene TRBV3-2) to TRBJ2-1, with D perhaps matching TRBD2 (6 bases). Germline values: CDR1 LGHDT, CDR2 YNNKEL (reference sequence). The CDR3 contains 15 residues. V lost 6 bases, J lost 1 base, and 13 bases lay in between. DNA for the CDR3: TGTGCCAGCAGAGGCGGGGCATCGTCCTACAATGAGCAGTTCTTC. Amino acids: CASRGGASSYNEQFF.

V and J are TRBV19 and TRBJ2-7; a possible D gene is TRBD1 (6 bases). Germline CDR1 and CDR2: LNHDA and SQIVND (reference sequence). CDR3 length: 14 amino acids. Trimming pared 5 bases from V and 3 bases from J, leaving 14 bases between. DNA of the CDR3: TGTGCCAGTAGTTCGACAGGAAGTAACTACGAGCAGTACTTC. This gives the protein CASSSTGSNYEQYF.

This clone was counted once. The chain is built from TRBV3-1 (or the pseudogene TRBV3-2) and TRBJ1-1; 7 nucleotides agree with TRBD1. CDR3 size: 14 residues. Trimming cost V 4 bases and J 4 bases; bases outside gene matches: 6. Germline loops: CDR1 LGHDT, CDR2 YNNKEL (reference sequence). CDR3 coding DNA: TGTGCCAGCAGCCGGACAGGCGCCATCACTGAAGCTTTCTTT. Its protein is CASSRTGAITEAFF.

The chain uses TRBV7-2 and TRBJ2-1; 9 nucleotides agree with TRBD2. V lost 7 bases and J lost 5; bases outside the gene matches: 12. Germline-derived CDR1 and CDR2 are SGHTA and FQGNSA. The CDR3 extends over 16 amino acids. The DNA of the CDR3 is TGTGCCAGCACCTCCCAGACAGCGGGGGGCGACAATGAGCAGTTCTTC. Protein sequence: CASTSQTAGGDNEQFF.

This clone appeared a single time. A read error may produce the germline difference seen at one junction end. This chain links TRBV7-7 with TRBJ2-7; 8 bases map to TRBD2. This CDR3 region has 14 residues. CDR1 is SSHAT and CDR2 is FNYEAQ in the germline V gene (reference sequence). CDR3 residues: CASSFGGAGYEQYF. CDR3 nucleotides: TGTGCTAGCAGCTTCGGGGGGGCCGGGTACGAGCAGTACTTC. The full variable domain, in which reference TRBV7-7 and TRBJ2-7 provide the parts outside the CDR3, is GAGVSQSPRYKVTKRGQDVTLRCDPISSHATLYWYQQALGQGPEFLTYFNYEAQPDKSGLPSDRFSAERPEGSISTLTIQRTEQRDSAMYRCASSFGGAGYEQYFGPGTRLTVT.

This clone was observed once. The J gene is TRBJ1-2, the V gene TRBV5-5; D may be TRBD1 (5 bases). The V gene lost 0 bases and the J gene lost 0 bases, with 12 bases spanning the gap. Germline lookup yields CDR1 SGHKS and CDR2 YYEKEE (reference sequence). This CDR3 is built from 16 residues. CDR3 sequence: CASSLVQGPSNYGYTF. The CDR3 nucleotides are TGTGCCAGCAGCTTGGTGCAGGGTCCTTCTAACTATGGCTACACCTTC.

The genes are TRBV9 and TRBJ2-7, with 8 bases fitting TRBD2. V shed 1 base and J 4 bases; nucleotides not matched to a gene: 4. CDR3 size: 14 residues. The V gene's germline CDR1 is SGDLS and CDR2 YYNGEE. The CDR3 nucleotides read TGTGCCAGCAGCGTAAGGGGCGGGGGGTACGAGCAGTACTTC. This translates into CASSVRGGGYEQYF.

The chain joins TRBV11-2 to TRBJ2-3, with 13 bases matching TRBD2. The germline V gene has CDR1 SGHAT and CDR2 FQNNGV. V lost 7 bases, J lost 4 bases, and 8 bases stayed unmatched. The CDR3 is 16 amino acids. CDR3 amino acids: CASNPTSGGAADTQYF. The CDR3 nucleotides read TGTGCCAGCAACCCAACTAGCGGGGGGGCAGCAGATACGCAGTATTTT.

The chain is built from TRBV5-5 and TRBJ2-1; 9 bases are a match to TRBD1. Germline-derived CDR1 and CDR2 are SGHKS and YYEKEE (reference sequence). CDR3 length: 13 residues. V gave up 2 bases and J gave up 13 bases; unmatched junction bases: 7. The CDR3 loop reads CASSFAGDRDQFF. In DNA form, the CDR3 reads TGTGCCAGCAGCTTCGCCGGGGACAGGGATCAGTTCTTC.

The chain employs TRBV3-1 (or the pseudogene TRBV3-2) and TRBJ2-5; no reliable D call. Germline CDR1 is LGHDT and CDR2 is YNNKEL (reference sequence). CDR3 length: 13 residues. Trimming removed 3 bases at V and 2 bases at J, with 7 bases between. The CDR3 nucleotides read TGTGCCAGCAGCCAGTCAGTTCAAGAGACCCAGTACTTC. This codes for CASSQSVQETQYF.

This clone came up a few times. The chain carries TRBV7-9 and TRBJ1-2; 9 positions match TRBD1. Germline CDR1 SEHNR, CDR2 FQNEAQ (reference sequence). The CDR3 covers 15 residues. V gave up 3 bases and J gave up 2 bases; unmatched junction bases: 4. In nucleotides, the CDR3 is TGTGCCAGCAGCTTCGAGGGGACAGGGAACTATGGCTACACCTTC. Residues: CASSFEGTGNYGYTF.

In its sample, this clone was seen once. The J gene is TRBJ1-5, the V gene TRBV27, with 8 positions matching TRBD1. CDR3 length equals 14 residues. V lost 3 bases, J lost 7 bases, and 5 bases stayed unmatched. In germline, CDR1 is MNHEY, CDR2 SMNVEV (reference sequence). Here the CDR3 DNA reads TGTGCCAGCAGTTTCCAGGGGGCCGGACAGCCCCAGCATTTT. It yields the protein CASSFQGAGQPQHF.

In DNA form, the CDR3 reads TGTGCCAGCAGCTTTCTTCGGGGACTCCCTGATAAGGATACGCAGTATTTT. This codes for CASSFLRGLPDKDTQYF. This chain uses TRBV11-2 with TRBJ2-3, with D possibly being TRBD2 (6 bases). V dropped 3 bases and J dropped 6 bases, with 22 bases sitting between them. CDR1 SGHAT and CDR2 FQNNGV come from the germline V gene. CDR3 length: 17 residues.

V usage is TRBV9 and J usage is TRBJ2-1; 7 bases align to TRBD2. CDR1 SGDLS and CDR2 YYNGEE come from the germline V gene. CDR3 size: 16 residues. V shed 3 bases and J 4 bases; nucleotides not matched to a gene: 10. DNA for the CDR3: TGTGCCAGCAGCGCTCAGGGAGGGGTACCTTACAATGAGCAGTTCTTC. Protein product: CASSAQGGVPYNEQFF.

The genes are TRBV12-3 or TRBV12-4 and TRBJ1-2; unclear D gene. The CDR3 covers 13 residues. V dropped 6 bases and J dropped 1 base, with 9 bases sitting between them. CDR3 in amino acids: CASSSVGNYGYTF. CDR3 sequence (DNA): TGTGCCAGCAGCTCTGTCGGTAACTATGGCTACACCTTC.

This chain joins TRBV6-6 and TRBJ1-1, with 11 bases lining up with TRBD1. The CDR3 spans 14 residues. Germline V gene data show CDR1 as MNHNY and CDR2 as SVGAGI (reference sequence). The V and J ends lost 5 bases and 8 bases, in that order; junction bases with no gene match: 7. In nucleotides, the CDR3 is TGTGCCAGCAGTGGCCGGACAGGGGGCATCGAAGCTTTCTTT. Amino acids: CASSGRTGGIEAFF.

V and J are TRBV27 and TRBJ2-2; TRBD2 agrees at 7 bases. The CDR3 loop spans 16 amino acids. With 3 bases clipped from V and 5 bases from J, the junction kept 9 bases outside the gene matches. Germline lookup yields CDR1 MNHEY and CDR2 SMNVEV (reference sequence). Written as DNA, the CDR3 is TGTGCCAGCAGTTTCAGTAGGGGCGGGGGAACCGGGGAGCTGTTTTTT. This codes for CASSFSRGGGTGELFF.

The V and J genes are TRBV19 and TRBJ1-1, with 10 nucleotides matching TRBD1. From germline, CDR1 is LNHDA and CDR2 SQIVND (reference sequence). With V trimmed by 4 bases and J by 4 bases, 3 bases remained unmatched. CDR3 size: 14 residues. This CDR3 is CASSKRDRGTEAFF. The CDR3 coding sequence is TGTGCCAGTAGTAAAAGGGACAGGGGCACTGAAGCTTTCTTT.

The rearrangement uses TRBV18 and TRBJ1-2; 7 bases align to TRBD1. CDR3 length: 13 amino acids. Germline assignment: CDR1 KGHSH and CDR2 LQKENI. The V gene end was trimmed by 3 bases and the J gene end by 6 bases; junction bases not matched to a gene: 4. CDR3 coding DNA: TGTGCCAGCTCACCCACAGGGGTCGATGGCTACACCTTC. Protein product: CASSPTGVDGYTF. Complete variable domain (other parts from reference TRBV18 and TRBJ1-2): NAGVMQNPRHLVRRRGQEARLRCSPMKGHSHVYWYRQLPEEGLKFMVYLQKENIIDESGMPKERFSAEFPKEGPSILRIQQVVRGDSAAYFCASSPTGVDGYTFGSGTRLTVV.

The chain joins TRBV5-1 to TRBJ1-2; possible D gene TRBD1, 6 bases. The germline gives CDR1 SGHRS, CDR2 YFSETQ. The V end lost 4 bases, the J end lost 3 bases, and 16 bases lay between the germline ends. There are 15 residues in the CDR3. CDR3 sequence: CASSLLRAGDYGYTF. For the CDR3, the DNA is TGCGCCAGCAGCCTTCTTAGGGCAGGGGACTATGGCTACACCTTC.